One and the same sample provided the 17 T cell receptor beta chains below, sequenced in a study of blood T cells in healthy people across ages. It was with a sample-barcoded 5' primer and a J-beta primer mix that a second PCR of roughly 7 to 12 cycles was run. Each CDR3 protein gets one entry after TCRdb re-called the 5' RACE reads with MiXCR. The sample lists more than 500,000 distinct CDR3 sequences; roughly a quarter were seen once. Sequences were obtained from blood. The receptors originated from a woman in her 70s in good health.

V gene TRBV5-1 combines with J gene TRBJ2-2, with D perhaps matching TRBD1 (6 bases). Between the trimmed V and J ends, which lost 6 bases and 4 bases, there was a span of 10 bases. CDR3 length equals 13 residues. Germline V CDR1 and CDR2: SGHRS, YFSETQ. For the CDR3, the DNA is TGCGCCAGCATGGAAGGGGGCACCGGGGAGCTGTTTTTT. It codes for CASMEGGTGELFF.

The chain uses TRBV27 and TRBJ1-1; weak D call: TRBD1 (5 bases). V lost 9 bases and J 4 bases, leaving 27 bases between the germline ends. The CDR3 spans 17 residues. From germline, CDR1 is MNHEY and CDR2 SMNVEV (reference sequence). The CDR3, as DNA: TGTGCCAGTCGAGTTCTTCTAACAGGCGGGGAACCCACTGAAGCTTTCTTT. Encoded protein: CASRVLLTGGEPTEAFF.

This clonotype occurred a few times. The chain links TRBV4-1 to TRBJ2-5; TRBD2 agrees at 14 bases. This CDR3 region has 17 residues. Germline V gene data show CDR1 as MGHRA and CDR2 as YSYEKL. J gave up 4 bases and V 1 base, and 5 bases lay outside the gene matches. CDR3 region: CASSQGLAGGIGETQYF. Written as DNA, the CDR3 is TGCGCCAGCAGCCAAGGACTAGCGGGGGGGATAGGAGAGACCCAGTACTTC.

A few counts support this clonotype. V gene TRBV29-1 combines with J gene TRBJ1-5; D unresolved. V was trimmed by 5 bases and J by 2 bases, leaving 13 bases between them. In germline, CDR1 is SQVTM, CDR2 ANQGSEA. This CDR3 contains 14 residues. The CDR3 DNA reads TGCAGCGTTCTTCCCGGGAGTGGCAATCAGCCCCAGCATTTT. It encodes CSVLPGSGNQPQHF.

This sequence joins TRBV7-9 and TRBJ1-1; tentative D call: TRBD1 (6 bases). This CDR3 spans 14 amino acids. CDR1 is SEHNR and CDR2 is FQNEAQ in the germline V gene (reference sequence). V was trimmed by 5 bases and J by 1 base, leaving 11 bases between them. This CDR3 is CASSTGHSNTEAFF. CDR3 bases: TGTGCCAGCAGCACGGGACACTCGAACACTGAAGCTTTCTTT. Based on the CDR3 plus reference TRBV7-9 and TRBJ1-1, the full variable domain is DTGVSQNPRHKITKRGQNVTFRCDPISEHNRLYWYRQTLGQGPEFLTYFQNEAQLEKSRLLSDRFSAERPKGSFSTLEIQRTEQGDSAMYLCASSTGHSNTEAFFGQGTRLTVV.

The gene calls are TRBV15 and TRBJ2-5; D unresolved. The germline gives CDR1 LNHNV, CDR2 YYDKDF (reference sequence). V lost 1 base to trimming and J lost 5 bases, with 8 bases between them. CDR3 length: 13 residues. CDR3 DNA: TGTGCCACCAGCAGAGGGGTACTGGAGACCCAGTACTTC. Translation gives CATSRGVLETQYF. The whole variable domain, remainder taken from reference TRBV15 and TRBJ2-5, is DAMVIQNPRYQVTQFGKPVTLSCSQTLNHNVMYWYQQKSSQAPKLLFHYYDKDFNNEADTPDNFQSRRPNTSFCFLDIRSPGLGDTAMYLCATSRGVLETQYFGPGTRLLVL.

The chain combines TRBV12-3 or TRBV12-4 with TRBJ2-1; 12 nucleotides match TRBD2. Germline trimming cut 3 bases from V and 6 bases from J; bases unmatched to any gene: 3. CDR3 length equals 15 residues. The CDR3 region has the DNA TGTGCCAGCAGTTTCACTAGCGGGGGGCTCAATGAGCAGTTCTTC. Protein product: CASSFTSGGLNEQFF.

The CDR3 coding sequence is TGTGCCAGCAGCCCTGGCTGGACGGCCTATGGCTACACCTTC. Translated, it gives CASSPGWTAYGYTF. The chain uses TRBV7-2 and TRBJ1-2; D call uncertain. Trimming stripped 5 bases from V and 4 bases from J, with 14 bases between. Germline V gives CDR1 SGHTA, CDR2 FQGNSA. The CDR3 consists of 14 residues. The full variable domain, in which reference TRBV7-2 and TRBJ1-2 provide the parts outside the CDR3, is GAGVSQSPSNKVTEKGKDVELRCDPISGHTALYWYRQSLGQGLEFLIYFQGNSAPDKSGLPSDRFSAERTGGSVSTLTIQRTQQEDSAVYLCASSPGWTAYGYTFGSGTRLTVV.

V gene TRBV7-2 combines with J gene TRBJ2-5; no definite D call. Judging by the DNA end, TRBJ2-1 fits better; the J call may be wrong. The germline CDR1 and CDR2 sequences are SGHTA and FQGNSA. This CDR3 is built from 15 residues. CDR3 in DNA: TGTGCCAGCAGCTTAAAACGGGTCCCCTACAATGAGCAGTTCTTC. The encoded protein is CASSLKRVPYNEQFF.

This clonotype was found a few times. This CDR3 is CASSQDEVSYEQYF. CDR3 bases: TGCGCCAGCAGCCAAGATGAAGTCTCCTACGAGCAGTACTTC. The chain couples TRBV4-3 to TRBJ2-1; D gene unclear. The DNA matches TRBJ2-7 better at its end, which makes the J call doubtful. Germline CDR1 reads LGHNA; CDR2 reads YSLEER. The CDR3 extends over 14 amino acids.

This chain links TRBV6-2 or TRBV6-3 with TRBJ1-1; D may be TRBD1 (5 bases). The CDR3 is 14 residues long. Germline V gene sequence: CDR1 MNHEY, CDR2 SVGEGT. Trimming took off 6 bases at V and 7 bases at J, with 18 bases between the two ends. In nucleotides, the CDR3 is TGTGCCAGCAGAAATACCCGGACAAGATTTGAAGCTTTCTTT. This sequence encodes CASRNTRTRFEAFF.

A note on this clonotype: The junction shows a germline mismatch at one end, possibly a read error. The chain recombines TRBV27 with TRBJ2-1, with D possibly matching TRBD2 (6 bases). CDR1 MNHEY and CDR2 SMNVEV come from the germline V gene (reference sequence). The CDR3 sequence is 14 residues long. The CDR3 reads CASSLAGYYNEQLF. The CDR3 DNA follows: TGTGCCAGCAGTTTAGCGGGGTACTACAATGAGCAGCTCTTC.

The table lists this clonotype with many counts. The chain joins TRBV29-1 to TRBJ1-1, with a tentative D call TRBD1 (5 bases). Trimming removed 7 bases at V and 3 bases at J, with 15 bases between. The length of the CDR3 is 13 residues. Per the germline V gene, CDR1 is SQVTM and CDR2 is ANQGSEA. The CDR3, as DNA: TGCAGCGGCAAGGGACGGCCGGACACTGAAGCTTTCTTT. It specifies CSGKGRPDTEAFF.

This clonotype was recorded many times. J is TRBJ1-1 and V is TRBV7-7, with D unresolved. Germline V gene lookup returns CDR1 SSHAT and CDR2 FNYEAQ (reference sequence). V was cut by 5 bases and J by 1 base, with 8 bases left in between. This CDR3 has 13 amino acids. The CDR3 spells CASSPSTNTEAFF. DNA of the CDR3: TGTGCCAGCAGCCCCTCGACGAACACTGAAGCTTTCTTT. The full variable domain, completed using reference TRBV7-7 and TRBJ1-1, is GAGVSQSPRYKVTKRGQDVTLRCDPISSHATLYWYQQALGQGPEFLTYFNYEAQPDKSGLPSDRFSAERPEGSISTLTIQRTEQRDSAMYRCASSPSTNTEAFFGQGTRLTVV.

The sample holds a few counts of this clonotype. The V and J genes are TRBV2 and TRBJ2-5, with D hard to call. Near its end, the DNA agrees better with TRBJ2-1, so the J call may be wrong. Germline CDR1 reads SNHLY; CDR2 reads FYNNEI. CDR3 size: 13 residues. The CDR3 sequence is CASSEKSEIEQFF. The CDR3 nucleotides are TGTGCCAGCAGTGAAAAATCCGAGATTGAGCAGTTCTTC.

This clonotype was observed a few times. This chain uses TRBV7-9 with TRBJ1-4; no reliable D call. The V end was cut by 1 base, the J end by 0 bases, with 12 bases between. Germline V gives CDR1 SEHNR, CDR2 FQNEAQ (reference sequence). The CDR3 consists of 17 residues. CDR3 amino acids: CASSLGLTAATNEKLFF. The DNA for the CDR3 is TGTGCCAGCAGCTTAGGACTGACTGCCGCAACTAATGAAAAACTGTTTTTT.

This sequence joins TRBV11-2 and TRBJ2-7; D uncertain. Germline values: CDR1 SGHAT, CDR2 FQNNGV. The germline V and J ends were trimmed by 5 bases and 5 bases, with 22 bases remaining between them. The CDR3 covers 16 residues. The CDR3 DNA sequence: TGTGCCAGCAGCCCGCCGTCTACCGGGTTGAGAAACGAGCAGTACTTC. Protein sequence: CASSPPSTGLRNEQYF. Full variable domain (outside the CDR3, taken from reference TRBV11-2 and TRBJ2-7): EAGVAQSPRYKIIEKRQSVAFWCNPISGHATLYWYQQILGQGPKLLIQFQNNGVVDDSQLPKDRFSAERLKGVDSTLKIQPAKLEDSAVYLCASSPPSTGLRNEQYFGPGTRLTVT.